This T cell receptor (beta chain) originates from a study of CD8+CD57+ T cells in acquired aplastic anemia. Looking at the study overall: Sorting CD4+ and CD8+ cells gave DNA averaging approximately 3 ug.

In patients chosen for sequencing, flow cytometry had shown CD8+CD57+ cell expansion. Severe acquired aplastic anemia was diagnosed in all patients. Untreated patients provided the blood samples, with no therapy given before sampling. Remarks on this clonotype: The antigen remains unidentified.

Overall study results and limits: A set of roughly 27 CD8+ CDR3 sequences was shared between patients and controls, and these sequences appeared highly expressed in patients.

CDR3 and TCR beta VDJ profiling relied on genomic DNA as the template. TCRdb recomputed calls from the reads with MiXCR, one row per CDR3 protein. The table records some 200,000 distinct CDR3 sequences, 55% to 65% of them present only once. The TCR originated in a human donor with aplastic anemia. The specimen was sorted CD4+, CD8+, or CD8+CD57+ T cells (not recorded which) from PBMCs.

CDR3 sequence reads: CASSFNSPESGYTF. CDR3 DNA sequence: TGTGCCAGCAGTTTTAACAGCCCAGAAAGTGGCTACACCTTC. This chain connects TRBV3-1 to TRBJ1-2; no clear D gene. Germline loops: CDR1 LGHDT, CDR2 YNNKEL (reference sequence). The V end was cut by 6 bases, the J end by 7 bases, with 18 bases between. CDR3 length: 14 residues. Filled out from reference TRBV3-1 and TRBJ1-2, the complete variable domain reads DTAVSQTPKYLVTQMGNDKSIKCEQNLGHDTMYWYKQDSKKFLKIMFSYNNKELIINETVPNRFSPKSPDKAHLNLHINSLELGDSAVYFCASSFNSPESGYTFGSGTRLTVV.